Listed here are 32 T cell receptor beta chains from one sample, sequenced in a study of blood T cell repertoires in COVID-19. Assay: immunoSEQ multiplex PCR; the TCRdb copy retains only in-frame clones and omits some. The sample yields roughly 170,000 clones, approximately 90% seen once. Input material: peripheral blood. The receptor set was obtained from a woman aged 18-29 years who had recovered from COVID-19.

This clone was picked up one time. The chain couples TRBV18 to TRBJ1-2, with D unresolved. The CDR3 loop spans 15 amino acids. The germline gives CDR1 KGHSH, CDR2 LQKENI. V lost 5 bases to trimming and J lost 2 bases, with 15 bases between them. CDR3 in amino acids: CASSLRQSLNYGYTF. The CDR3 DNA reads TGTGCCAGCTCATTGCGGCAGTCGCTAAACTATGGCTACACCTTC.

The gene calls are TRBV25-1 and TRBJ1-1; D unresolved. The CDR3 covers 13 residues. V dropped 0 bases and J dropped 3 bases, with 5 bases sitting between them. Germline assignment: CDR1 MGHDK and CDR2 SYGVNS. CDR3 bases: TGTGCCAGCAGTGAATACGGGTACACTGAAGCTTTCTTT. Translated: CASSEYGYTEAFF.

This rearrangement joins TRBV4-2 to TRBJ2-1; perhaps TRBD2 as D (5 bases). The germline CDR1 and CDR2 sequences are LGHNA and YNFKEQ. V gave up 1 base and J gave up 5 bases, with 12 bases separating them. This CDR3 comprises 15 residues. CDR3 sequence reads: CASSQVSAGDNEQFF. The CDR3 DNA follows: TGTGCCAGCAGCCAAGTTTCGGCGGGTGACAATGAGCAGTTCTTC.

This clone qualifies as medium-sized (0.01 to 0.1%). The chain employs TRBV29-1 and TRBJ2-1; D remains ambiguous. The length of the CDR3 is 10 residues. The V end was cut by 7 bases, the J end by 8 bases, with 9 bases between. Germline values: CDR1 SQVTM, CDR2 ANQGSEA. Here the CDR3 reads CSADKDEQFF. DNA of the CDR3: TGCAGCGCCGACAAGGATGAGCAGTTCTTC.

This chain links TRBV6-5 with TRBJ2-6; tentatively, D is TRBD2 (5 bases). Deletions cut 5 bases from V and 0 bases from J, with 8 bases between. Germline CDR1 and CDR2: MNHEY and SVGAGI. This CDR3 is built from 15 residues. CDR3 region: CASSQTISGANVLTF. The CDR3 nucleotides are TGTGCCAGCAGTCAGACTATCTCTGGGGCCAACGTCCTGACTTTC.

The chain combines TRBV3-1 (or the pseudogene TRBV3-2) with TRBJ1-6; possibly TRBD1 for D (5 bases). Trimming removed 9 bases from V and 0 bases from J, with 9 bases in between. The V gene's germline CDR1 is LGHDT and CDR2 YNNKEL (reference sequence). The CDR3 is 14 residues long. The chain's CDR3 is CARHQGSYNSPLHF. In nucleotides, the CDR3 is TGTGCCAGGCACCAGGGCTCCTATAATTCACCCCTCCACTTT.

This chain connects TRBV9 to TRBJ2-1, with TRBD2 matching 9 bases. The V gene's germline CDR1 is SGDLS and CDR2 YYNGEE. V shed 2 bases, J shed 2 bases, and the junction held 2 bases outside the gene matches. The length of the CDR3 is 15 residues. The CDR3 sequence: CASSVSGGTYNEQFF. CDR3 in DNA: TGTGCCAGCAGCGTGAGCGGGGGGACCTACAATGAGCAGTTCTTC.

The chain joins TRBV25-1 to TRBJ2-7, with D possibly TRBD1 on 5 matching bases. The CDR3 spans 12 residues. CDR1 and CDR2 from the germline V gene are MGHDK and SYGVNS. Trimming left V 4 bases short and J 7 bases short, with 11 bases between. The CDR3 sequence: CASSGTLGEQYV. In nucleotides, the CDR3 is TGTGCCAGCAGTGGGACACTGGGGGAGCAGTACGTC.

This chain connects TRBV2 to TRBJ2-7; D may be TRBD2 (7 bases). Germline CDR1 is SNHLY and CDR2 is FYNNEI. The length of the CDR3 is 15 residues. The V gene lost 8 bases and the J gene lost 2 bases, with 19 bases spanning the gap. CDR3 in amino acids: CASEGGAVDTYEQYV. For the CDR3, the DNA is TGTGCCAGCGAGGGGGGGGCTGTAGATACCTACGAGCAGTACGTC.

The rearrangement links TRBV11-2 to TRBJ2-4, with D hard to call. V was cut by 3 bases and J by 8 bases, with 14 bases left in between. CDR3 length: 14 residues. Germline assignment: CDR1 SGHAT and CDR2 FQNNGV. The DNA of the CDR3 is TGTGCCAGCAGCTTTTTGATCGGGTCGGACATTCAGTACTTC. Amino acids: CASSFLIGSDIQYF.

The CDR3: CASSPRPNGDTQYF. CDR3 in DNA: TGTGCCAGCAGCCCCCGACCAAACGGGGATACGCAGTATTTT. The chain carries TRBV7-3 and TRBJ2-3; no clear D. V was clipped by 5 bases and J by 6 bases, with 15 bases between them. The CDR3 totals 14 residues. The V gene's germline CDR1 is SGHTA and CDR2 FQGTGA.

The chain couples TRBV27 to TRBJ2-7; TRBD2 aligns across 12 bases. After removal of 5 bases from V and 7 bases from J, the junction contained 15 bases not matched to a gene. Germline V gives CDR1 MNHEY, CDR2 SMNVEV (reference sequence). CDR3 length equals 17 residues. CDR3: CASSSYSSGGASGEQYF. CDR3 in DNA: TGTGCCAGCAGTAGCTACTCTAGCGGGGGGGCCTCTGGGGAGCAGTACTTC.

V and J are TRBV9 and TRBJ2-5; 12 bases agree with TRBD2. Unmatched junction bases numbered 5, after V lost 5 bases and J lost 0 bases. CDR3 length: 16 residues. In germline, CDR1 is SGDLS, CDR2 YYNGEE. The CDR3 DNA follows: TGTGCCAGCAGTCCTAGCGGGGGGGCCCACCAAGAGACCCAGTACTTC. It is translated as CASSPSGGAHQETQYF.

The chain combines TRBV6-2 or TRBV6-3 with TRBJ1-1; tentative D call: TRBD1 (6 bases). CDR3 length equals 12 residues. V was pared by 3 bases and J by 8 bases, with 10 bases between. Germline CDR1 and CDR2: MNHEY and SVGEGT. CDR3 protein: CASSYGTKEAFF. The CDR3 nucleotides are TGTGCCAGCAGTTATGGGACAAAAGAAGCTTTCTTT.

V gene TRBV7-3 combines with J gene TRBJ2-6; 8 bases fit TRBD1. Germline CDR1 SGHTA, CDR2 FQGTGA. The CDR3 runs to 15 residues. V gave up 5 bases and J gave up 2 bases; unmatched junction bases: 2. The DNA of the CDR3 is TGTGCCAGCAGCCCGACAGGGGCTGGGGCCAACGTCCTGACTTTC. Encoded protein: CASSPTGAGANVLTF.

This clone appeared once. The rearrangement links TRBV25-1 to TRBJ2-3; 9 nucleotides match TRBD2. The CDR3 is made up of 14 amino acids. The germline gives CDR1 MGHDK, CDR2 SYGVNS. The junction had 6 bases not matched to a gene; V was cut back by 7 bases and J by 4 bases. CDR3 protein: CASIGGGVPDTQYF. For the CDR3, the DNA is TGTGCCAGCATCGGCGGGGGGGTCCCAGATACGCAGTATTTT.

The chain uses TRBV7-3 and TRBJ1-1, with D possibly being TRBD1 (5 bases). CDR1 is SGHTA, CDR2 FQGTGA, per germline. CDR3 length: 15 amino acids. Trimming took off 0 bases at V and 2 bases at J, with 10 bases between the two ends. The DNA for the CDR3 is TGTGCCAGCAGCTTAACGTTGGGGGGTAACACTGAAGCTTTCTTT. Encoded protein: CASSLTLGGNTEAFF.

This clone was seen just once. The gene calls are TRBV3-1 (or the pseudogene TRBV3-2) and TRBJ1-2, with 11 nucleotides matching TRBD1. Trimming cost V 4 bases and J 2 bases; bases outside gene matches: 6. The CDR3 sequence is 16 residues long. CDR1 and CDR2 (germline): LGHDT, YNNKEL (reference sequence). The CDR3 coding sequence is TGTGCCAGCAGCCCAAGGACAGGGGGCGGGAACTATGGCTACACCTTC. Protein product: CASSPRTGGGNYGYTF.

The chain's CDR3 is CASSQDLAGGRTGELFF. In DNA form, the CDR3 reads TGCGCCAGCAGCCAAGATCTAGCGGGGGGGCGCACCGGGGAGCTGTTTTTT. This sequence joins TRBV4-3 and TRBJ2-2; 12 nucleotides line up with TRBD2. CDR1 is LGHNA, CDR2 YSLEER, per germline. V shed 0 bases and J 4 bases; nucleotides not matched to a gene: 3. The CDR3 is made up of 17 amino acids.

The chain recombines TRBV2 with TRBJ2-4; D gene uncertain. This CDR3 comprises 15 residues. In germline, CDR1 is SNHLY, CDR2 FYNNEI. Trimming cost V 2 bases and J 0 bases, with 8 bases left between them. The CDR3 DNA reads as TGTGCCAGCAGTGAACCCGGTCGAGCCAAAAACATTCAGTACTTC. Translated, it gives CASSEPGRAKNIQYF.

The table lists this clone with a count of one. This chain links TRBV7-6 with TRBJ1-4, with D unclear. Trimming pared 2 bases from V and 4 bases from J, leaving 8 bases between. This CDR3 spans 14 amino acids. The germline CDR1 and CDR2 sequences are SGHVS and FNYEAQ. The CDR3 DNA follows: TGTGCCAGCAGCTTACAGGCGGGTAATGAAAAACTGTTTTTT. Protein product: CASSLQAGNEKLFF.

This CDR3 is CASSVTGQGGEQYF. The CDR3 nucleotides read TGTGCCAGTAGTGTCACCGGACAGGGTGGCGAGCAGTACTTC. The rearrangement links TRBV19 to TRBJ2-7; TRBD1 aligns across 8 bases. J gave up 6 bases and V 5 bases, and 9 bases lay outside the gene matches. The CDR3 runs to 14 residues. Germline V lookup: CDR1 LNHDA, CDR2 SQIVND (reference sequence).

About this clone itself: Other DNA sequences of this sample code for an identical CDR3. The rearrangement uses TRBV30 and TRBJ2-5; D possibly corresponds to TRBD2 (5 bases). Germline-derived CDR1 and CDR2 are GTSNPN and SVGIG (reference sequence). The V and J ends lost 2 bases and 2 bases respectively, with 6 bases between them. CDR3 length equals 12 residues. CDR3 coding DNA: TGTGCCTGGAGTCGCGGGCAAGAGACCCAGTACTTC. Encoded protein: CAWSRGQETQYF.

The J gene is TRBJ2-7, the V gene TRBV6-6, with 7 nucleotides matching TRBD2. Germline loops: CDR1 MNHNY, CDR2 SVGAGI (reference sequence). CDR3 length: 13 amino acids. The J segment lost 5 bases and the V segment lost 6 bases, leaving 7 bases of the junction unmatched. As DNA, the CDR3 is TGTGCCAGCAGCTTTAGACTAGCCCACGAGCAGTACTTC. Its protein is CASSFRLAHEQYF.

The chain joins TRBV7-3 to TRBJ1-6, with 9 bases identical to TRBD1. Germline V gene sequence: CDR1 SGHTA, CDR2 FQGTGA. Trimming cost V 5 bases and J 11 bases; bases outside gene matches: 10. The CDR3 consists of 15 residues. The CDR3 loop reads CASSTRQGEAAPLHF. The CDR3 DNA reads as TGTGCCAGCAGCACCCGACAGGGGGAAGCGGCACCCCTCCACTTT.

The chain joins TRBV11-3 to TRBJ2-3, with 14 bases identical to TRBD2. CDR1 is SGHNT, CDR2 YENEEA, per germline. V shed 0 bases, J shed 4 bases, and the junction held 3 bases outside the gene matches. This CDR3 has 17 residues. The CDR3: CASSLDGLAGGPDTQYF. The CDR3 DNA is TGTGCCAGCAGCTTAGATGGACTAGCGGGGGGCCCAGATACGCAGTATTTT.

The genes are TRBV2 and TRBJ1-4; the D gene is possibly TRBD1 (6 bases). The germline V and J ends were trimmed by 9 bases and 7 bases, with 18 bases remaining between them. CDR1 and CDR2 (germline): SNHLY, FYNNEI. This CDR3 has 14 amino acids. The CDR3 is CARTPRGRSEKLFF. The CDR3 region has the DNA TGTGCCAGGACCCCCAGGGGAAGGAGTGAAAAACTGTTTTTT.

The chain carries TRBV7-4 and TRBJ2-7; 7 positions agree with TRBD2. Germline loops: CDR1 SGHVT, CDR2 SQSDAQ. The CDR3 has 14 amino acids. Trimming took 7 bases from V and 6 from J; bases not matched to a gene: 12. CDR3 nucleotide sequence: TGTGCCAGCACCCCGATGGCGGGAGTCGGCGAGCAGTACGTC. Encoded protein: CASTPMAGVGEQYV.

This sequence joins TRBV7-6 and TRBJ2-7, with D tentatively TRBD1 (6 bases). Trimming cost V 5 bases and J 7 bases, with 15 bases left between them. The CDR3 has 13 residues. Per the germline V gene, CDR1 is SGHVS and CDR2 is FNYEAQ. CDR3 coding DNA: TGTGCCAGCAGCCCTGATACAGGGCTGGAGCAGTACTTC. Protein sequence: CASSPDTGLEQYF.

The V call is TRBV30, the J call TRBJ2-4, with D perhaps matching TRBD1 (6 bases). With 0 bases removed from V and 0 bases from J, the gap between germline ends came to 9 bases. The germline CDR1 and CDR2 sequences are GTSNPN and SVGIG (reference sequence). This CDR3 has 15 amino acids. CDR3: CAWSVGGIAKNIQYF. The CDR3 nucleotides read TGTGCCTGGAGTGTAGGGGGAATAGCCAAAAACATTCAGTACTTC.

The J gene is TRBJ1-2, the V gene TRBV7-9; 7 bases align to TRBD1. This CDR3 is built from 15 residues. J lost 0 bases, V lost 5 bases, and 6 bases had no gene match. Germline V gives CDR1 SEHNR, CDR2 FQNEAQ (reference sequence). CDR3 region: CASSTRQGTNYGYTF. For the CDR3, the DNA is TGTGCCAGCAGCACCAGACAGGGAACTAACTATGGCTACACCTTC.

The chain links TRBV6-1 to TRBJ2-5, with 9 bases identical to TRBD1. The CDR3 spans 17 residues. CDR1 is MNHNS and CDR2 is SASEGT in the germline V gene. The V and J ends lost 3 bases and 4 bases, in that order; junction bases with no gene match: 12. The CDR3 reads CASSEGTGRLIGETQYF. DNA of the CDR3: TGTGCCAGCAGTGAGGGGACAGGGAGGCTAATAGGAGAGACCCAGTACTTC.